This T cell receptor beta chain was identified in a study of T cells in Graves' hyperthyroidism and ophthalmopathy. RNA transcripts were the template for amplifying TCR beta CDR3 regions. First-round RT-PCR of the TCR CDR3 relied on the HTBI primer set. TCRdb called the multiplex PCR reads again in MiXCR, with one record for every CDR3 protein. The sample carries fewer than 500,000 distinct CDR3 sequences, around 13% recorded once. V lost 1 base, J lost 9 bases, and 10 bases lay in between. Germline V gene data show CDR1 as SNHLY and CDR2 as FYNNEI. CDR3 length equals 13 residues. The source is a woman aged 25 to 39 with Graves' ophthalmopathy. This chain uses TRBV2 with TRBJ1-5; D call uncertain. The sequenced sample was blood. The CDR3 is CASSEDQVGPQHF. Written as DNA, the CDR3 is TGTGCCAGCAGTGAAGATCAGGTCGGGCCCCAGCATTTT.